This T cell receptor (beta chain) was obtained from a study of neurological immune-mediated disorders (dated 2019 in TCRdb). The study in broad terms: Among the approximately 34 multiple sclerosis patients, approximately 30 had relapsing-remitting MS and 3 had secondary progressive MS. The roughly 110 TCR-beta libraries covered PBMC samples along with longitudinal samples, technical triplicates, and paired sorted CD4+ and CD8+ T-cell subsets. The study compared peripheral blood TCR-beta repertoires of HTLV-I-associated myelopathy (HAM/TSP) patients, multiple sclerosis patients and healthy controls using UMI-based sequencing. The cohort was made up of 68 subjects, consisting of some 14 HAM/TSP patients, 35 or so multiple sclerosis patients and around 20 healthy controls. Longitudinal HAM/TSP and healthy donors were sampled at 3 time-points each (about 3-40 month intervals).

cDNA was synthesized by template-switch 5'RACE using a primer with a 10-nucleotide random unique molecular identifier that tagged each TCR transcript. Every sequencing run yielded over 190 million TCR-beta sequences covering 15-18 subjects. The RNeasy kit was used for extraction of total RNA. TCR-beta VDJ regions were amplified with primers for the TCR constant region and the 5'RACE anchor, using the KAPA Real-time Library Amplification kit. A first PCR added sample indexes and Illumina adaptors, after which a second PCR increased the library yield. After Ampure bead purification, the TCR product of roughly 650 bp was size-selected on a 2% E-gel SizeSelection system. Before pooling, library quality was checked on a Bioanalyzer, concentration was measured with Qubit, and libraries were quantified with the Kapa Library Quantification kit. Libraries were sequenced paired-end 2 x 150 bp on an Illumina HiSeq 2500. To increase sequence diversity, about 25-31% phiX was spiked into each library pool. Per the source publication's procedure: The UMI-based MiGEC pipeline processed quality-filtered reads and removed over 80% of raw TCR sequences during error correction. IMGT germline references were used for aligning VDJ genes, and each clonotype was defined as a unique CDR3 amino acid sequence together with its V-J genes. Clonal expansion, Shannon diversity and CDR3 relatedness were evaluated with VDJtools (CalcPairwiseDistances, ClusterSamples), while phylogenetic trees were built in CLCbio workbench. Expanded clones were defined as having at least 8 unique UMIs, based on coefficient-of-variation modelling across technical triplicates. TCRdb reworked the public reads: Q25 trimming with fastp, MiXCR clone assembly, productive beta chains retained. Merged by CDR3 protein, the rows form single entries marked with the most common genes and DNA. The V and J calls and clone size come from TCRdb's table, not from the authors' own analysis. Present in this sample are about 81,000 distinct CDR3 sequences, 3.5% to 5.5% of which were seen just once. Around 5% of the sample belongs to the ten largest clones.

Trimmed from V: 5 bases; trimmed from J: 4 bases; junction bases lacking a gene match: 10. Its CDR3 holds 16 amino acids, cysteine through phenylalanine. Of the read, only the CDR3 DNA is kept; its 48 bases are in frame from base 1. In the germline V gene, CDR1 corresponds to MRHNA and CDR2 to SNTAGT. General conclusions and limits of the study: No identical CDR3 amino acid sequences were found to be shared among expanded clones across subjects, suggesting that TCR-beta repertoires were private in all groups. The highest TCR clonal expansion was observed in HAM/TSP patients, whereas the lowest was observed in MS patients, even when compared with healthy controls. In a phylogenetic analysis, the repertoires of 18 out of 34 MS patients fell into a single cluster of related CDR3 sequences, pointing to a possible signature at the repertoire level. The MS cluster was not associated with any clinical or MRI features, and the authors stated that larger cohorts are needed.

This clonotype has a handful of counts. It has no known antigen specificity. Per-nucleotide qualities are absent, and no much larger clonotype sits a single base away. Interpreted using the paper, the time point label stands for: longitudinal time-point 3. Unsorted PBMC libraries were generated from 2 million PBMCs stored in RNAlater at -80 °C until RNA extraction. The multiple sclerosis patients were enrolled in a US clinical protocol that used magnetic resonance imaging to evaluate disease progression. PBMCs were separated from peripheral blood using Ficoll-Hypaque density gradient centrifugation and then cryopreserved in liquid nitrogen.

The chain is assembled from TRBV6-4 and TRBJ1-1; the central 10 bases match TRBD1. Specimen: PBMCs. The TCR originated in a woman aged 55-70 years with multiple sclerosis. The CDR3 in this case is CASSTTGGIGSTEAFF. The sequenced DNA is TGTGCCAGCAGTACGACAGGGGGCATTGGGAGCACTGAAGCTTTCTTT.